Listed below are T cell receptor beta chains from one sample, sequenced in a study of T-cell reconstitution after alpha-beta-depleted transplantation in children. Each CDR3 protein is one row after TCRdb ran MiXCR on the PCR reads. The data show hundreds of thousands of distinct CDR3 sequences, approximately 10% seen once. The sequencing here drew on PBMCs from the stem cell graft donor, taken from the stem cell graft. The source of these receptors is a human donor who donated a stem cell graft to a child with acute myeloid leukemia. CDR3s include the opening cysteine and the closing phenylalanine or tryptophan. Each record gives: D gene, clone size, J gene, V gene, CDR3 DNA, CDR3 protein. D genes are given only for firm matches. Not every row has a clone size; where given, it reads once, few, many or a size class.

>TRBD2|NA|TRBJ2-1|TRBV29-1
TGCAGCCTAAGGCGGACTAGCGGGAGAAATGAGCAGTTCTTC
CSLRRTSGRNEQFF
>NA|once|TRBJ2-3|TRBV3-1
TGTGCCAGCAGCCATCCGAGTGGGGGGACTTCGCCCGTAGATACGCAGTATTTT
CASSHPSGGTSPVDTQYF
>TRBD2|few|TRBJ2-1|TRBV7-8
TGTGCCAGCAGCTTAGGGGGAACTAGCGGCCAGCAGTTCTTC
CASSLGGTSGQQFF
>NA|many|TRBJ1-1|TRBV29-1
TGCAGCGTTTCTCCAGGGAACACTGAAGCTTTCTTT
CSVSPGNTEAFF
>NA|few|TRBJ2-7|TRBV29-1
TGCAGCGCCTACACAGGCGGCCCCGAGCAGTACTTC
CSAYTGGPEQYF
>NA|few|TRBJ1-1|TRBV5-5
TGTGCCAGCAGCTTTGGGACGGGGAACACTGAAGCTTTCTTT
CASSFGTGNTEAFF
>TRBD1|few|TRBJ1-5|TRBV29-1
TGCAGCGTCCTATTCGACAGGGCCCGTGGTCAGCCCCAGCATTTT
CSVLFDRARGQPQHF
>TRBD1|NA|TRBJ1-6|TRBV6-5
TGTGCCAGCAGTCCGGACAGGGGAAGCTCACCCCTCCACTTT
CASSPDRGSSPLHF
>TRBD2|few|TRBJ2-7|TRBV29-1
TGCAGCGTTGAAACACTAGCGGGAGATGAGCAGTACTTC
CSVETLAGDEQYF
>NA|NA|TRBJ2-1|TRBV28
TGTGCCAGCAGTTTGCCGGGGTGGACCTACAATGAGCAGTTCTTC
CASSLPGWTYNEQFF
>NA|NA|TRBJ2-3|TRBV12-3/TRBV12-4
TGTGCCAGCAGTTTAGGGACTACCACAGATACGCAGTATTTT
CASSLGTTTDTQYF
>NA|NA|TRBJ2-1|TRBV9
TGTGCCAGCAGCGTAGACGGGTTGGCAGGATCCTACAATGAGCAGTTCTTC
CASSVDGLAGSYNEQFF